Below are 3 T cell receptor beta chains sequenced from a single sample in a study of PD-1 blockade in classical Hodgkin lymphoma. All the patients suffered relapse after autologous stem cell transplantation, and brentuximab vedotin exposure differed. Profiled with immunoSEQ multiplex PCR; TCRdb holds only in-frame clones, not every one. This table holds tens of thousands of clones, roughly 91% found once. Sequences were derived from peripheral blood mononuclear cells (PBMCs), sampled at baseline. Source of these receptors: a human donor with classical Hodgkin lymphoma.

V and J are TRBV28 and TRBJ2-3, with 9 bases aligning to TRBD2. The V and J ends lost 1 base and 1 base, in that order; junction bases with no gene match: 6. The CDR3 contains 17 residues. Germline CDR1 and CDR2: MDHEN and SYDVKM. In DNA form, the CDR3 reads TGTGCCAGCAGTTTATACGCTAGCGGGATAGGCACAGATACGCAGTATTTT. Its translation is CASSLYASGIGTDTQYF.

The chain joins TRBV10-3 to TRBJ1-1; D uncertain. Trimming took 3 bases from V and 3 from J, leaving 8 bases between them. The CDR3 covers 13 residues. Germline V gives CDR1 ENHRY, CDR2 SYGVKD. CDR3 loop: CAISEPDYTEAFF. The CDR3 DNA is TGTGCCATCAGTGAACCGGACTACACTGAAGCTTTCTTT.

The chain couples TRBV29-1 to TRBJ1-6; the D is unclear. Trimming took off 8 bases at V and 8 bases at J, with 16 bases between the two ends. This CDR3 contains 13 residues. From germline, CDR1 is SQVTM and CDR2 ANQGSEA. The CDR3 DNA sequence: TGCAGCTCCAGGACCTCTTCGGATTCACCCCTCCACTTT. This codes for CSSRTSSDSPLHF.